The 16 T cell receptor beta chains below come from one sample, sequenced in a study of regulatory T cells in long-lasting Graves disease. Noted time point: newly diagnosed GD, antithyroid drugs for less than 3 months. After RNA was extracted from PBMCs, the TCR library was made from it. Arm-PCR of CDR3 regions and iRepertoire HTBI primers were the basis on which TCR beta libraries were built. Each CDR3 protein is one row after TCRdb ran MiXCR on the multiplex PCR reads. This table holds 250,000 to 400,000 distinct CDR3 sequences, about 18% found once. This specimen consisted of peripheral blood mononuclear cells (PBMCs), obtained at new diagnosis, from a patient treated with antithyroid drugs. The receptors here all came from a female donor with Graves disease.

In its sample, this clonotype was seen many times. This chain uses TRBV12-5 with TRBJ1-5; D is perhaps TRBD1 (6 bases). V lost 5 bases and J lost 5, with 10 bases in between. CDR1 and CDR2 (germline): LGHNT, FRNRAP. There are 13 residues in the CDR3. The CDR3 region is CASGTGSDQPQHF. Here the CDR3 DNA reads TGTGCTAGTGGTACAGGGTCCGATCAGCCCCAGCATTTT.

CDR3 in DNA: TGTGCCTGGAATAGCGGGAGCGAGACCCAGTACTTC. Its translation is CAWNSGSETQYF. This sequence joins TRBV30 and TRBJ2-5; 9 nucleotides agree with TRBD2. The V gene's germline CDR1 is GTSNPN and CDR2 SVGIG (reference sequence). CDR3 size: 12 residues. With 4 bases clipped from V and 5 bases from J, the junction kept 2 bases outside the gene matches.

This clonotype has just a few counts. This chain links TRBV25-1 with TRBJ2-2, with D maybe TRBD1 (5 bases). Germline lookup yields CDR1 MGHDK and CDR2 SYGVNS. The CDR3 spans 13 residues. Deletions cut 2 bases from V and 4 bases from J, with 5 bases between. This chain's CDR3 is CASSEGATGELFF. The CDR3 nucleotides are TGTGCCAGCAGTGAAGGGGCCACCGGGGAGCTGTTTTTT.

This clonotype has a count of ten or more. V gene TRBV27 combines with J gene TRBJ2-3; weak D call: TRBD1 (5 bases). This CDR3 comprises 14 residues. The germline V and J ends were trimmed by 3 bases and 4 bases, with 11 bases remaining between them. CDR1 and CDR2 (germline): MNHEY, SMNVEV (reference sequence). CDR3 sequence reads: CASSFWGPADTQYF. The CDR3 DNA is TGTGCCAGCAGTTTTTGGGGCCCAGCAGATACGCAGTATTTT.

In this sample, this clonotype turned up many times. The chain is built from TRBV5-1 and TRBJ1-5; D is ambiguous. Trimming took off 0 bases at V and 4 bases at J, with 8 bases between the two ends. The CDR3 extends over 14 amino acids. CDR1 SGHRS and CDR2 YFSETQ come from the germline V gene. The CDR3 nucleotides read TGCGCCAGCAGCTTGGGGGCAGGTAATCAGCCCCAGCATTTT. It encodes CASSLGAGNQPQHF.

This clonotype was seen a few times. The chain is built from TRBV10-1 and TRBJ2-1; 12 bases are a match to TRBD1. Germline values: CDR1 WNHNN, CDR2 SYGVQD (reference sequence). The CDR3 is 13 residues long. V was pared by 8 bases and J by 8 bases, with 4 bases of the junction left unmatched. The CDR3 DNA sequence: TGCGCCAGCGCCGGGACAGGGGGCCATGAGCAGTTCTTC. It encodes CASAGTGGHEQFF.

Notes on this clonotype: This may be a read error, as it is one base from a much larger clone. The rearrangement uses TRBV2 and TRBJ2-4; D remains unclear. Germline assignment: CDR1 SNHLY and CDR2 FYNNEI. CDR3 size: 12 residues. The ends were cut back, 7 bases at V and 2 bases at J, with 6 bases in the middle. The CDR3 sequence: CASKITKNIQYF. The CDR3 DNA follows: TGTGCCAGCAAGATAACCAAAAACATTCAGTACTTC.

The rearrangement joins TRBV6-5 to TRBJ2-2, with no clear D. CDR1 and CDR2 from the germline V gene are MNHEY and SVGAGI. CDR3 length: 13 amino acids. Trimming took off 2 bases at V and 8 bases at J, with 9 bases between the two ends. CDR3 DNA: TGTGCCAGCAGTTACCTCCTGTCGGGGGAGCTGTTTTTT. As protein: CASSYLLSGELFF.

A note on this clonotype: A much more abundant neighbour one base away suggests this may be a read error. This CDR3 is missing its conserved last phenylalanine or tryptophan, likely due to a read error. The rearrangement joins TRBV12-5 to TRBJ2-1, with TRBD2 matching over 11 bases. The CDR3 length is 15 residues. Germline CDR1 LGHNT, CDR2 FRNRAP. With V trimmed by 6 bases and J by 6 bases, 7 bases remained unmatched. CDR3 DNA: TGTGCTAGTGGCCCCCCGGGACTAGCGGCCAATGAGCAGTTCCTC. Translating gives CASGPPGLAANEQFL.

There are many counts of this clonotype. V gene TRBV27 combines with J gene TRBJ2-3; 14 positions match TRBD2. Trimming took 4 bases from V and 4 from J; bases not matched to a gene: 7. CDR3 length: 17 residues. The V gene's germline CDR1 is MNHEY and CDR2 SMNVEV (reference sequence). The CDR3 here is CASSSPGTSGSPDTQYF. The DNA of the CDR3 is TGTGCCAGCAGTTCGCCGGGGACTAGCGGGAGCCCAGATACGCAGTATTTT.

The sample holds many counts of this clonotype. The chain joins TRBV30 to TRBJ2-1; D remains unclear. The length of the CDR3 is 8 residues. From germline, CDR1 is GTSNPN and CDR2 SVGIG (reference sequence). The V and J ends lost 5 bases and 9 bases respectively, with 2 bases between them. This chain's CDR3 is CAWGEQFF. The CDR3 DNA follows: TGTGCCTGGGGTGAGCAGTTCTTC.

This clonotype was seen repeatedly, ten times or more. CDR3 region: CASSAPGTSGTYEQYF. In nucleotides, the CDR3 is TGTGCCAGCAGCGCCCCCGGGACTAGCGGGACCTACGAGCAGTACTTC. This chain joins TRBV11-2 and TRBJ2-7; 13 bases line up with TRBD2. The CDR3 is 16 residues long. Trimming took 5 bases from V and 2 from J; bases not matched to a gene: 6. Germline V gene lookup returns CDR1 SGHAT and CDR2 FQNNGV. The full variable domain, rest sourced from reference TRBV11-2 and TRBJ2-7, is EAGVAQSPRYKIIEKRQSVAFWCNPISGHATLYWYQQILGQGPKLLIQFQNNGVVDDSQLPKDRFSAERLKGVDSTLKIQPAKLEDSAVYLCASSAPGTSGTYEQYFGPGTRLTVT.

The V call is TRBV28, the J call TRBJ1-2; 9 positions agree with TRBD1. V lost 6 bases and J lost 4; bases outside the gene matches: 6. This CDR3 has 14 amino acids. Per germline, CDR1 MDHEN and CDR2 SYDVKM. This chain's CDR3 is CASRTGQGFYGYTF. CDR3 nucleotides: TGTGCCAGCAGAACGGGACAGGGATTCTATGGCTACACCTTC.

The CDR3 loop reads CASRPPGRGGRVIHGYTF. The CDR3 nucleotides read TGTGCCAGCAGACCTCCGGGACGAGGAGGACGGGTCATCCATGGCTACACCTTC. The chain is built from TRBV2 and TRBJ1-2, with D maybe TRBD1 (5 bases). Per the germline V gene, CDR1 is SNHLY and CDR2 is FYNNEI. V was shortened by 6 bases and J by 6 bases, with 29 bases between the two germline ends. CDR3 length: 18 amino acids.

The chain employs TRBV2 and TRBJ1-1; possibly TRBD1 for D (6 bases). Germline lookup yields CDR1 SNHLY and CDR2 FYNNEI. V lost 6 bases, J lost 1 base, and 12 bases lay in between. CDR3 size: 14 residues. The CDR3 is CASSFQGPNTEAFF. The CDR3 nucleotides read TGTGCCAGCAGCTTCCAGGGGCCGAACACTGAAGCTTTCTTT.

The V call is TRBV12-3 or TRBV12-4, the J call TRBJ2-7; 8 bases line up with TRBD1. With V trimmed by 5 bases and J by 2 bases, 14 bases remained unmatched. The CDR3 is made up of 17 amino acids. DNA for the CDR3: TGTGCCAGCAGTCGGGTCGCAATTCAGGGGGCGGCCTACGAGCAGTACTTC. This encodes CASSRVAIQGAAYEQYF.